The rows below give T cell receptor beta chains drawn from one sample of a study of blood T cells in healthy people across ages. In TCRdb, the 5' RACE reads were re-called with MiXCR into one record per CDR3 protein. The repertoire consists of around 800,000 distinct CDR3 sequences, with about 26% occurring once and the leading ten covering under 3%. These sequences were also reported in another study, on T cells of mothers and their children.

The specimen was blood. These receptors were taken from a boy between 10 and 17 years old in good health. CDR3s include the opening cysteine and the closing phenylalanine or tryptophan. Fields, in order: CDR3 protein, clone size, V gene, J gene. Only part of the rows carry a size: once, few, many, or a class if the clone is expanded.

CDR3aa: CSARGRLAGLGNEQFF
abundance: few
v_gene: TRBV20-1
j_gene: -

CDR3aa: CASSFYNPTETQYF
abundance: -
v_gene: TRBV5-1
j_gene: TRBJ2-5

CDR3aa: CASSHVLRGKLSEKLFF
abundance: -
v_gene: TRBV7-9
j_gene: TRBJ1-4

CDR3aa: CASGMGTASHEQYF
abundance: -
v_gene: TRBV9
j_gene: -

CDR3aa: CASGETGRLAGGSSADTQYF
abundance: few
v_gene: TRBV2
j_gene: TRBJ2-3

CDR3aa: CATSDLSGPTTADTQYF
abundance: -
v_gene: TRBV24-1
j_gene: TRBJ2-3

CDR3aa: CASSEAPYGHLETQYF
abundance: -
v_gene: TRBV6-1
j_gene: TRBJ2-5

CDR3aa: CASSFDRTGWRSYEQYF
abundance: -
v_gene: TRBV5-1
j_gene: TRBJ2-7

CDR3aa: CSASNWSPEAFF
abundance: few
v_gene: TRBV20-1
j_gene: TRBJ1-1

CDR3aa: CAIRAPGGAPGGEDSSYGYTF
abundance: few
v_gene: TRBV10-3
j_gene: TRBJ1-2

CDR3aa: CASSFVGLESRKNIQYF
abundance: few
v_gene: TRBV5-5
j_gene: TRBJ2-4

CDR3aa: CASSQDYRAQPYEQYF
abundance: few
v_gene: TRBV4-1
j_gene: TRBJ2-7

CDR3aa: CASSLGLLDDRETQYF
abundance: -
v_gene: TRBV7-3
j_gene: TRBJ2-5

CDR3aa: CSARDAGGEGETQYF
abundance: -
v_gene: TRBV20-1
j_gene: TRBJ2-5

CDR3aa: CASSLSPNTEAFF
abundance: many
v_gene: TRBV5-6
j_gene: TRBJ1-1

CDR3aa: CASSEPDSLSYEQYF
abundance: -
v_gene: TRBV10-1
j_gene: TRBJ2-7

CDR3aa: CASSLGLAGTLSPYNEQFF
abundance: -
v_gene: TRBV7-2
j_gene: TRBJ2-1

CDR3aa: CASSFNPEAISTDTQYF
abundance: -
v_gene: TRBV28
j_gene: TRBJ2-3

CDR3aa: CASSLSSPRPQETQYF
abundance: -
v_gene: TRBV12-3/TRBV12-4
j_gene: TRBJ2-5

CDR3aa: CASSLRERGEKLFF
abundance: few
v_gene: TRBV7-9
j_gene: TRBJ1-4

CDR3aa: CASSYGGGTGPDTQYF
abundance: -
v_gene: TRBV6-5
j_gene: TRBJ2-3

CDR3aa: CASSTYRGRETQYF
abundance: -
v_gene: TRBV7-9
j_gene: TRBJ2-5

CDR3aa: CASSEYASRDTQYF
abundance: -
v_gene: TRBV25-1
j_gene: TRBJ2-3

CDR3aa: CSARGQLAAAYNEQFF
abundance: few
v_gene: TRBV20-1
j_gene: TRBJ2-1

CDR3aa: CASGLQGQPQHF
abundance: -
v_gene: TRBV7-9
j_gene: TRBJ1-5

CDR3aa: CASSWRGTDFCTF
abundance: few
v_gene: TRBV5-6
j_gene: TRBJ1-2

CDR3aa: CASSQRTGGDTQYF
abundance: few
v_gene: TRBV13
j_gene: TRBJ2-3

CDR3aa: CAIRPRGAGETQYF
abundance: -
v_gene: TRBV10-3
j_gene: TRBJ2-5

CDR3aa: CARGSYNEQFF
abundance: few
v_gene: TRBV30
j_gene: TRBJ2-1

CDR3aa: CASSRGGRYGYTF
abundance: -
v_gene: TRBV6-6
j_gene: TRBJ1-2

CDR3aa: CASSVWRGGPGELFF
abundance: few
v_gene: TRBV6-1
j_gene: TRBJ2-2

CDR3aa: CASSLALTGNNEQFF
abundance: -
v_gene: TRBV5-1
j_gene: TRBJ2-1

CDR3aa: CASSGSDFMELYGYTF
abundance: -
v_gene: TRBV5-1
j_gene: TRBJ1-2

CDR3aa: CAISLPYRDRAKTQYF
abundance: once
v_gene: TRBV7-6
j_gene: TRBJ2-5

CDR3aa: CANSRGTGGDTRYF
abundance: -
v_gene: TRBV6-5
j_gene: TRBJ2-3

CDR3aa: CASSKRTGTDTEAFF
abundance: few
v_gene: TRBV12-3/TRBV12-4
j_gene: TRBJ1-1

CDR3aa: CASSLTGVEQLF
abundance: once
v_gene: TRBV27
j_gene: TRBJ2-5

CDR3aa: CASSLRPWDDFYEQYF
abundance: -
v_gene: TRBV5-1
j_gene: TRBJ2-7

CDR3aa: CASSLLVLVHYNEQFF
abundance: -
v_gene: TRBV28
j_gene: TRBJ2-1

CDR3aa: CAISEKGGGGNTIYF
abundance: -
v_gene: TRBV10-3
j_gene: TRBJ1-3

CDR3aa: CATGPGQGANEQFF
abundance: -
v_gene: TRBV5-1
j_gene: -

CDR3aa: CASSSHMSNQPQHF
abundance: -
v_gene: TRBV12-3/TRBV12-4
j_gene: TRBJ1-5

CDR3aa: CSARVYRGYEQYF
abundance: -
v_gene: TRBV20-1
j_gene: TRBJ2-7

CDR3aa: CASSPRGAPQETQYF
abundance: few
v_gene: TRBV7-7
j_gene: TRBJ2-5

CDR3aa: CASSLGQGRDGYTF
abundance: -
v_gene: TRBV7-9
j_gene: TRBJ1-2